The 17 T cell receptor beta chains given below trace back to one sample, sequenced in a study of cytomegalovirus exposure and HLA in healthy donors. Researchers ran the PCR with 60 Vbeta and 13 Jbeta primers. The table came from immunoSEQ multiplex PCR; TCRdb's copy has only in-frame clones and leaves some out. Of roughly 150,000 clones in the sample, approximately 80% were seen once. The specimen was PBMCs. The receptor set was obtained from a woman aged 40 to 50 in good health and CMV-seronegative.

This sequence joins TRBV18 and TRBJ2-2, with 11 bases aligning to TRBD2. Losses at the gene ends were 1 base for V and 6 bases for J; bases not matched to a gene: 7. CDR1 KGHSH and CDR2 LQKENI come from the germline V gene. The CDR3 covers 17 residues. The CDR3 DNA reads as TGTGCCAGCTCACCACAACCCCCACTAGCGGGAGCCGGGGAGCTGTTTTTT. Amino acid sequence: CASSPQPPLAGAGELFF.

The rearrangement uses TRBV4-2 and TRBJ2-2; D is unresolved. Germline V lookup: CDR1 LGHNA, CDR2 YNFKEQ. The V and J ends lost 1 base and 4 bases respectively, with 4 bases between them. The CDR3 totals 13 residues. The CDR3 protein is CASSQVLTGELFF. The CDR3 nucleotides are TGTGCCAGCAGCCAAGTTCTCACCGGGGAGCTGTTTTTT.

The chain links TRBV6-5 to TRBJ2-1; 9 nucleotides match TRBD2. CDR3 length: 15 residues. The junction had 7 bases not matched to a gene; V was cut back by 6 bases and J by 4 bases. Per germline, CDR1 MNHEY and CDR2 SVGAGI. The CDR3 DNA reads as TGTGCCAGCAGAACGAGAGCGGGGGGATACAATGAGCAGTTCTTC. Encoded protein: CASRTRAGGYNEQFF.

V is TRBV13 and J is TRBJ2-1; 12 positions match TRBD2. The CDR3 runs 16 residues. Germline V gene lookup returns CDR1 PRHDT and CDR2 FYEKMQ (reference sequence). The V gene end was trimmed by 5 bases and the J gene end by 2 bases; junction bases not matched to a gene: 4. The CDR3 nucleotides are TGTGCCAGCAGCCTCCTAGCGGGGGGGCCCTACAATGAGCAGTTCTTC. This gives the protein CASSLLAGGPYNEQFF.

The chain uses TRBV28 and TRBJ2-7; TRBD2 agrees at 7 bases. Per the germline V gene, CDR1 is MDHEN and CDR2 is SYDVKM. This CDR3 has 15 amino acids. V lost 2 bases to trimming and J lost 1 base; unmatched junction nucleotides: 5. The chain's CDR3 is CASSLRGERSYEQYF. The CDR3 DNA reads as TGTGCCAGCAGTTTACGGGGGGAAAGGTCCTACGAGCAGTACTTC.

The V gene is TRBV28, the J gene TRBJ1-2; 8 nucleotides agree with TRBD1. Germline lookup yields CDR1 MDHEN and CDR2 SYDVKM. The CDR3 is 14 amino acids. The J segment lost 3 bases and the V segment lost 3 bases, leaving 3 bases of the junction unmatched. CDR3 coding DNA: TGTGCCAGCAGTTTTGGACAGGGAGACTATGGCTACACCTTC. It codes for CASSFGQGDYGYTF.

The chain links TRBV21-1 to TRBJ2-7; the D segment call TRBD2 is taken from the table without a DNA check. TRBV21-1 is listed as a pseudogene. This CDR3 is built from 11 residues. DNA for the CDR3: TGTGCCAGCAGCCTTTCCTACGAGCAGTACTTC. This sequence encodes CASSLSYEQYF.

This chain connects TRBV7-2 to TRBJ2-1; no reliable D call. The CDR3 is 14 residues long. CDR1 and CDR2 from the germline V gene are SGHTA and FQGNSA. Trimming took off 6 bases at V and 2 bases at J, with 11 bases between the two ends. The CDR3 DNA follows: TGTGCCAGCAGTGGGCGTACGGCCTACAATGAGCAGTTCTTC. Protein sequence: CASSGRTAYNEQFF.

This clone came up once. The rearrangement joins TRBV12-5 to TRBJ2-7; TRBD2 might be the D (5 bases). CDR1 and CDR2 from the germline V gene are LGHNT and FRNRAP. With 2 bases removed from V and 3 bases from J, the gap between germline ends came to 14 bases. This CDR3 is built from 15 residues. The CDR3 coding sequence is TGTGCTAGTGGTTTGACCCAGGAGGTCGTCTACGAGCAGTACTTC. Its protein is CASGLTQEVVYEQYF.

This chain uses TRBV4-3 with TRBJ2-2; D remains unclear. Germline CDR1 is LGHNA and CDR2 is YSLEER. V was pared by 0 bases and J by 8 bases, with 10 bases between. This CDR3 is 14 amino acids long. The CDR3 spells CASSQEVLGGELFF. The CDR3 DNA reads as TGCGCCAGCAGCCAAGAGGTGCTCGGGGGGGAGCTGTTTTTT.

The chain has TRBV5-1 and TRBJ2-1, with TRBD2 matching over 10 bases. V was pared by 3 bases and J by 6 bases, with 9 bases of the junction left unmatched. CDR3 size: 16 residues. Germline V gene lookup returns CDR1 SGHRS and CDR2 YFSETQ. The CDR3 region has the DNA TGCGCCAGCAGCTCTTTAGCGGGAGGACTTCCCAATGAGCAGTTCTTC. This encodes CASSSLAGGLPNEQFF.

The chain uses TRBV29-1 and TRBJ1-2; TRBD1 agrees at 8 bases. The V gene's germline CDR1 is SQVTM and CDR2 ANQGSEA. The CDR3 sequence is 13 residues long. V was clipped by 1 base and J by 4 bases; unmatched bases: 2. Here the CDR3 DNA reads TGCAGCGTTGAAGGGACAGGGAGCTATGGCTACACCTTC. Amino acids: CSVEGTGSYGYTF.

This rearrangement joins TRBV28 to TRBJ1-6; D call uncertain. The CDR3 is made up of 14 amino acids. V was cut by 2 bases and J by 5 bases, with 7 bases left in between. Germline V CDR1 and CDR2: MDHEN, SYDVKM. In DNA, the CDR3 is TGTGCCAGCAGTTTAGTGTTCGATAATTCACCCCTCCACTTT. This codes for CASSLVFDNSPLHF.

CDR3 loop: CASSEAPPGQGTDTQYF. As DNA, the CDR3 is TGTGCCAGCAGTGAAGCACCCCCGGGACAGGGAACAGATACGCAGTATTTT. This chain connects TRBV6-1 to TRBJ2-3, with 9 bases that match TRBD1. Per germline, CDR1 MNHNS and CDR2 SASEGT. Unmatched junction bases numbered 7, after V lost 0 bases and J lost 3 bases. The length of the CDR3 is 17 residues.

The chain has TRBV7-3 and TRBJ1-6, with no clear D. The germline V gene has CDR1 SGHTA and CDR2 FQGTGA. V lost 2 bases and J 0 bases, leaving 11 bases between the germline ends. The CDR3 covers 17 residues. The CDR3 sequence: CASSLGGRSSYNSPLHF. CDR3 sequence (DNA): TGTGCCAGCAGCTTAGGCGGCCGAAGCTCCTATAATTCACCCCTCCACTTT.

The rearrangement uses TRBV10-3 and TRBJ2-7, with 9 bases lining up with TRBD2. The CDR3 runs to 13 residues. The V segment lost 6 bases and the J segment 6 bases; nucleotides outside the gene matches: 6. Looked up from germline, CDR1 is ENHRY and CDR2 is SYGVKD. The CDR3 loop reads CAISPPSGIEQYF. The CDR3 nucleotides read TGTGCCATCAGCCCCCCTAGCGGGATCGAGCAGTACTTC.

The chain combines TRBV19 with TRBJ1-2, with D possibly matching TRBD1 (5 bases). The CDR3 loop spans 12 amino acids. Trimming took 3 bases from V and 3 from J, leaving 5 bases between them. Germline CDR1 reads LNHDA; CDR2 reads SQIVND (reference sequence). The CDR3 loop is CASSMTDYGYTF. DNA for the CDR3: TGTGCCAGTAGTATGACAGACTATGGCTACACCTTC.